Listed here are 20 T cell receptor beta chains from one sample, sequenced in a study of T cell responses to AZD1222 COVID-19 vaccine (dated by TCRdb to the early 2020s). Preparation of the library involved the immunoSEQ multiplex PCR assay. TCRdb limited this immuneACCESS table to in-frame rearrangements with V and J called. A share of clones is missing; checked studies link under half to unresolved V genes, and the rest is unexplained. Counted in this sample were under 300,000 clones; just over 90% of them appeared once. Jointly, the top ten make up less than 0.6% of the sample. The label giving this sample's time point can be read as: baseline before first vaccination. Sequencing used peripheral blood, obtained on day 0 of AZD1222 vaccination. These TCRs come from an adult in good health.

The V and J genes are TRBV9 and TRBJ2-1, with D tentatively TRBD1 or TRBD2 (5 bases each). Germline loops: CDR1 SGDLS, CDR2 YYNGEE. Trimming took off 4 bases at V and 6 bases at J, with 20 bases between the two ends. CDR3 length equals 16 residues. CDR3: CASSPRASRGSNEQFF. The CDR3 region has the DNA TGTGCCAGCAGCCCCCGGGCCTCACGGGGCTCCAATGAGCAGTTCTTC.

The chain is built from TRBV4-1 and TRBJ2-7; D not resolved. CDR1 MGHRA and CDR2 YSYEKL come from the germline V gene. This CDR3 spans 14 amino acids. V gave up 2 bases and J gave up 5 bases, with 13 bases separating them. CDR3 region: CASSQFYRANEQYF. The DNA of the CDR3 is TGCGCCAGCAGCCAATTTTACAGAGCTAACGAGCAGTACTTC.

V gene TRBV7-8 combines with J gene TRBJ2-1, with TRBD2 as a possible D gene (6 bases). CDR1 is SGHVS, CDR2 FQNEAQ, per germline. The V end lost 6 bases, the J end lost 4 bases, and 19 bases lay between the germline ends. The CDR3 is 16 amino acids. In DNA, the CDR3 is TGTGCCAGCAGACCAAGACGGGACTGGAAGTACAATGAGCAGTTCTTC. This translates into CASRPRRDWKYNEQFF.

The gene calls are TRBV5-4 and TRBJ2-7, with 9 nucleotides matching TRBD2. The CDR3 is made up of 15 amino acids. Germline V gene data show CDR1 as SGHNT and CDR2 as YYREEE (reference sequence). J gave up 6 bases and V 3 bases, and 10 bases lay outside the gene matches. The CDR3 is CASSSTRGGRAEQYF. CDR3 sequence (DNA): TGTGCCAGCAGCTCCACACGGGGCGGGAGGGCCGAGCAGTACTTC.

The rearrangement joins TRBV28 to TRBJ2-3; 9 bases align to TRBD2. CDR1 and CDR2 from the germline V gene are MDHEN and SYDVKM. The trim removed 7 bases at V and 9 bases at J, leaving 14 bases unmatched. CDR3 length equals 15 residues. The CDR3 coding sequence is TGTGCCAGCACCCCACGGGCTAGCGGGGACAAAACGCAGTATTTT. It specifies CASTPRASGDKTQYF.

CDR3 in DNA: TGTGCCAGCAGCTTTGTGTCCAGGGACACTGAAGCTTTCTTT. Protein product: CASSFVSRDTEAFF. The V gene is TRBV7-2, the J gene TRBJ1-1; D perhaps matches TRBD1 (5 bases). This CDR3 comprises 14 residues. V was shortened by 3 bases and J by 3 bases, with 11 bases between the two germline ends. Germline-derived CDR1 and CDR2 are SGHTA and FQGNSA.

The chain joins TRBV7-3 to TRBJ2-1; no clear D gene. Trimming cost V 4 bases and J 1 base, with 5 bases left between them. The CDR3 contains 13 residues. Germline V lookup: CDR1 SGHTA, CDR2 FQGTGA. CDR3 loop: CASSSLSYNEQFF. CDR3 DNA: TGTGCCAGCAGCTCACTATCCTACAATGAGCAGTTCTTC.

This clone was found once. DNA for the CDR3: TGTGCCAGCTCCCCGGGACAGAACCTCTACGAGCAGTACTTC. This translates into CASSPGQNLYEQYF. The rearrangement uses TRBV18 and TRBJ2-7, with TRBD1 matching over 7 bases. V lost 6 bases and J lost 3; bases outside the gene matches: 8. Germline assignment: CDR1 KGHSH and CDR2 LQKENI. The CDR3 consists of 14 residues.

The chain recombines TRBV3-1 (or the pseudogene TRBV3-2) with TRBJ2-5; D call uncertain. The CDR3 spans 11 residues. The germline CDR1 and CDR2 sequences are LGHDT and YNNKEL (reference sequence). V was trimmed by 1 base and J by 7 bases, leaving 4 bases between them. CDR3 nucleotide sequence: TGTGCCAGCAGCCAAGGCCGGACCCAGTACTTC. As protein: CASSQGRTQYF.

Note on this clone: Additional DNA sequences in this sample encode the identical CDR3. This chain connects TRBV7-9 to TRBJ1-2; D is ambiguous. V dropped 5 bases and J dropped 5 bases, with 9 bases sitting between them. Per the germline V gene, CDR1 is SEHNR and CDR2 is FQNEAQ (reference sequence). The CDR3 is 12 amino acids. In nucleotides, the CDR3 is TGTGCCAGCAGCCCCCAGGATTATGGCTACACCTTC. Translating it yields CASSPQDYGYTF. Variable domain in full (rest from reference TRBV7-9 and TRBJ1-2): DTGVSQNPRHKITKRGQNVTFRCDPISEHNRLYWYRQTLGQGPEFLTYFQNEAQLEKSRLLSDRFSAERPKGSFSTLEIQRTEQGDSAMYLCASSPQDYGYTFGSGTRLTVV.

Concerning this clone: Other DNA sequences in the same sample also yield this CDR3. This chain joins TRBV14 and TRBJ2-1; 7 bases agree with TRBD2. The CDR3 spans 14 residues. The germline CDR1 and CDR2 sequences are SGHDN and FVKESK. Germline trimming cut 3 bases from V and 4 bases from J; bases unmatched to any gene: 3. The CDR3 region has the DNA TGTGCCAGCAGCCAGGCGGGAGCTTACAATGAGCAGTTCTTC. Translating gives CASSQAGAYNEQFF.

The chain carries TRBV3-1 (or the pseudogene TRBV3-2) and TRBJ2-1; 8 bases line up with TRBD2. Germline V gene sequence: CDR1 LGHDT, CDR2 YNNKEL (reference sequence). V lost 0 bases, J lost 6 bases, and 10 bases stayed unmatched. This CDR3 spans 17 amino acids. CDR3: CASSQEYLAGRINEQFF. The CDR3, as DNA: TGTGCCAGCAGCCAAGAGTATTTAGCGGGGAGAATCAATGAGCAGTTCTTC.

The CDR3: CASSVGQGHYTF. In DNA, the CDR3 is TGTGCCAGTAGCGTGGGACAGGGCCACTACACCTTC. The gene calls are TRBV19 and TRBJ1-2; TRBD1 matches 9 bases. J was trimmed by 10 bases and V by 6 bases; bases with no gene match: 6. CDR1 is LNHDA, CDR2 SQIVND, per germline (reference sequence). The CDR3 spans 12 residues.

This chain links TRBV5-1 with TRBJ2-1, with D possibly TRBD1 on 6 matching bases. The CDR3 extends over 15 amino acids. Trimming left V 4 bases short and J 0 bases short, with 11 bases between. Per the germline V gene, CDR1 is SGHRS and CDR2 is YFSETQ. The CDR3 loop reads CASSPGQLSYNEQFF. The DNA of the CDR3 is TGCGCCAGCAGCCCCGGACAGCTCTCCTACAATGAGCAGTTCTTC.

This clone was seen a few times. The chain combines TRBV29-1 with TRBJ2-7; possibly TRBD1 for D (7 bases). The germline V and J ends were trimmed by 6 bases and 6 bases, with 18 bases remaining between them. The CDR3 spans 13 residues. Germline V gene data show CDR1 as SQVTM and CDR2 as ANQGSEA. The DNA for the CDR3 is TGCAGCGTGGCGGGACAGAGGAACAGCGAGCAGTACTTC. It yields the protein CSVAGQRNSEQYF.

CDR3 nucleotide sequence: TGTGCCACCAGTGATTCTAAAATCACAGATACGCAGTATTTT. Protein: CATSDSKITDTQYF. V and J are TRBV24-1 and TRBJ2-3; the D is unclear. The CDR3 sequence is 14 residues long. Between the trimmed V and J ends, which lost 2 bases and 2 bases, there was a span of 7 bases. Germline lookup yields CDR1 KGHDR and CDR2 SFDVKD.

The chain combines TRBV2 with TRBJ1-2; 9 nucleotides agree with TRBD1. The CDR3 is 13 amino acids. Germline V lookup: CDR1 SNHLY, CDR2 FYNNEI. V was pared by 4 bases and J by 6 bases, with 3 bases of the junction left unmatched. The CDR3 spells CASSGDRVNGYTF. Here the CDR3 DNA reads TGTGCCAGCAGTGGGGACAGGGTAAATGGCTACACCTTC.

The chain joins TRBV4-1 to TRBJ2-1; D may be TRBD2 (5 bases). The V end was cut by 0 bases, the J end by 10 bases, with 13 bases between. CDR3 length equals 14 residues. Germline CDR1 is MGHRA and CDR2 is YSYEKL. The CDR3 DNA reads as TGCGCCAGCAGCCAAGATCCGCTAGCAGAGGAGCAGTTCTTC. Protein sequence: CASSQDPLAEEQFF.

The chain has TRBV6-2 or TRBV6-3 and TRBJ2-1; 8 bases line up with TRBD2. The CDR3 runs 18 residues. Germline CDR1 is MNHEY and CDR2 is SVGEGT. The V and J ends lost 2 bases and 4 bases, in that order; junction bases with no gene match: 13. The CDR3 region has the DNA TGTGCCAGCAGTTACCCCCTTCCGGGAGGGAAAATGTACAATGAGCAGTTCTTC. Protein: CASSYPLPGGKMYNEQFF.

The J gene is TRBJ2-7, the V gene TRBV3-1 (or the pseudogene TRBV3-2); the D gene is possibly TRBD1 (6 bases). Trimming removed 1 base from V and 6 bases from J, with 19 bases in between. The CDR3 covers 16 residues. CDR1 and CDR2 (germline): LGHDT, YNNKEL (reference sequence). CDR3 protein: CASSQAQAGEGGEQYF. The CDR3 nucleotides read TGTGCCAGCAGCCAAGCCCAGGCAGGGGAAGGCGGCGAGCAGTACTTC.